The rows below give T cell receptor beta chains drawn from one sample of a study of OX40 agonist ivuxolimab in advanced cancers. Libraries were prepared by immunoSEQ multiplex PCR; TCRdb keeps only in-frame clonotypes and omits some of them. The sample comprises around 63,000 clones, around 86% of which are singletons, and more than 0.9% rests with the top ten. The material sequenced was CD4+ or CD8+ T cells sorted from blood, taken in a trial of the OX40 agonist ivuxolimab. These receptors came from an adult with an advanced solid tumor such as melanoma, head and neck, liver or kidney cancer. The CDR3 runs from the conserved cysteine through the conserved F or W. The D gene is left open where the match is weak. Not every row has a clone size; where given, it reads once, few, many or a size class.

CDR3 protein: CASSEYGDTGELFF
CDR3 DNA: TGTGCCAGCAGTGAATATGGGGACACCGGGGAGCTGTTTTTT
D gene: .
V gene: TRBV25-1
J gene: TRBJ2-2
clone size: .

CDR3 protein: CSAQSNTEAFF
CDR3 DNA: TGCAGTGCCCAGTCGAACACTGAAGCTTTCTTT
D gene: .
V gene: TRBV20-1
J gene: TRBJ1-1
clone size: .

CDR3 protein: CASSRTRQEQETQYF
CDR3 DNA: TGTGCCAGCAGCCGAACGCGACAGGAGCAAGAGACCCAGTACTTC
D gene: .
V gene: TRBV6-1
J gene: TRBJ2-5
clone size: few

CDR3 protein: CASRPGGAIGETQYF
CDR3 DNA: TGTGCCAGTAGGCCAGGGGGCGCGATAGGAGAGACCCAGTACTTC
D gene: TRBD1
V gene: TRBV19
J gene: TRBJ2-5
clone size: .

CDR3 protein: CASSQGQGQTEAFF
CDR3 DNA: TGTGCCAGCAGCCAGGGACAGGGGCAAACTGAAGCTTTCTTT
D gene: TRBD1
V gene: TRBV7-9
J gene: TRBJ1-1
clone size: .

CDR3 protein: CASSSPPGVNTEAFF
CDR3 DNA: TGTGCCAGTAGTTCTCCGCCAGGAGTGAACACTGAAGCTTTCTTT
D gene: .
V gene: TRBV19
J gene: TRBJ1-1
clone size: .

CDR3 protein: CASSLQENTEAFF
CDR3 DNA: TGTGCCAGCAGCTTGCAGGAGAACACTGAAGCTTTCTTT
D gene: .
V gene: TRBV7-9
J gene: TRBJ1-1
clone size: .

CDR3 protein: CASGLGRLAGDTGELFF
CDR3 DNA: TGTGCTAGTGGTTTGGGAAGACTAGCGGGAGACACCGGGGAGCTGTTTTTT
D gene: TRBD2
V gene: TRBV12-5
J gene: TRBJ2-2
clone size: .

CDR3 protein: CASSSGTGGEKLFF
CDR3 DNA: TGTGCCAGCAGCTCCGGGACAGGGGGTGAAAAACTGTTTTTT
D gene: TRBD1
V gene: TRBV7-9
J gene: TRBJ1-4
clone size: .

CDR3 protein: CASSLRGPGNTIYF
CDR3 DNA: TGTGCCAGTAGTCTGAGGGGACCAGGAAACACCATATATTTT
D gene: .
V gene: TRBV19
J gene: TRBJ1-3
clone size: .

CDR3 protein: CASRPGGNLGTQYF
CDR3 DNA: TGTGCCAGCAGGCCAGGGGGCAACTTGGGGACCCAGTACTTC
D gene: TRBD1
V gene: TRBV6-1
J gene: TRBJ2-5
clone size: .

CDR3 protein: CASSFLAGSGDEQFF
CDR3 DNA: TGCGCCAGCAGTTTCCTAGCGGGATCTGGGGATGAGCAGTTCTTC
D gene: TRBD2
V gene: TRBV5-1
J gene: TRBJ2-1
clone size: .

CDR3 protein: CASSPPEGPPYEQYF
CDR3 DNA: TGTGCCAGCTCACCACCCGAGGGGCCCCCCTACGAGCAGTACTTC
D gene: .
V gene: TRBV18
J gene: TRBJ2-7
clone size: .

CDR3 protein: CASTRPGLALCTDTQYF
CDR3 DNA: TGTGCTAGCACCCGGCCGGGACTAGCGCTTTGCACAGATACGCAGTATTTT
D gene: TRBD2
V gene: TRBV7-7
J gene: TRBJ2-3
clone size: once

CDR3 protein: CASTGTGADNEQFF
CDR3 DNA: TGCGCCAGCACCGGGACTGGGGCGGACAATGAGCAGTTCTTC
D gene: .
V gene: TRBV10-2
J gene: TRBJ2-1
clone size: .

CDR3 protein: CASSSTKGETQYF
CDR3 DNA: TGTGCCAGCAGCTCGACAAAGGGAGAGACCCAGTACTTC
D gene: .
V gene: TRBV7-6
J gene: TRBJ2-5
clone size: once

CDR3 protein: CASSVDPGQETQYF
CDR3 DNA: TGTGCCAGCAGTGTAGACCCTGGCCAAGAGACCCAGTACTTC
D gene: .
V gene: TRBV6-1
J gene: TRBJ2-5
clone size: .

CDR3 protein: CASSSGLIGTASYEQYF
CDR3 DNA: TGTGCCAGCAGCTCTGGCTTAATCGGGACAGCTTCCTACGAGCAGTACTTC
D gene: TRBD1
V gene: TRBV5-5
J gene: TRBJ2-7
clone size: .

CDR3 protein: CASSEQGGFNEKLFF
CDR3 DNA: TGTGCCAGCTCCGAGCAAGGAGGGTTTAATGAAAAACTGTTTTTT
D gene: .
V gene: TRBV18
J gene: TRBJ1-4
clone size: .

CDR3 protein: CASSEPGLFSGNTIYF
CDR3 DNA: TGTGCCAGCAGTGAACCCGGACTTTTCTCTGGAAACACCATATATTTT
D gene: .
V gene: TRBV6-1
J gene: TRBJ1-3
clone size: .

CDR3 protein: CASRKDIGSGGTGELFF
CDR3 DNA: TGTGCCAGCAGGAAGGACATCGGTTCGGGGGGCACCGGGGAGCTGTTTTTT
D gene: TRBD2
V gene: TRBV7-8
J gene: TRBJ2-2
clone size: .

CDR3 protein: CASSPGQGAADTQYF
CDR3 DNA: TGTGCCAGCAGCCCAGGACAGGGGGCTGCAGATACGCAGTATTTT
D gene: TRBD1
V gene: TRBV11-3
J gene: TRBJ2-3
clone size: .

CDR3 protein: CASSGQQKYQETQYF
CDR3 DNA: TGTGCCAGCAGTGGACAGCAAAAGTACCAAGAGACCCAGTACTTC
D gene: .
V gene: TRBV25-1
J gene: TRBJ2-5
clone size: .

CDR3 protein: CASSSGTGFNYGYTF
CDR3 DNA: TGTGCCAGTAGTTCCGGGACAGGTTTTAACTATGGCTACACCTTC
D gene: TRBD1
V gene: TRBV19
J gene: TRBJ1-2
clone size: .

CDR3 protein: CSAGNTEAFF
CDR3 DNA: TGCAGTGCTGGAAACACTGAAGCTTTCTTT
D gene: .
V gene: TRBV20-1
J gene: TRBJ1-1
clone size: .

CDR3 protein: CASSHRVGGVGQPQHF
CDR3 DNA: TGCGCCAGCAGCCACCGGGTTGGGGGAGTGGGGCAGCCCCAGCATTTT
D gene: .
V gene: TRBV4-1
J gene: TRBJ1-5
clone size: .

CDR3 protein: CASSQGEGLYEQYF
CDR3 DNA: TGCGCCAGCAGCCAAGGGGAAGGGTTGTACGAGCAGTACTTC
D gene: .
V gene: TRBV4-1
J gene: TRBJ2-7
clone size: .

CDR3 protein: CASAKPGTSGETQYF
CDR3 DNA: TGTGCCAGCGCGAAGCCCGGGACTAGCGGAGAGACCCAGTACTTC
D gene: TRBD2
V gene: TRBV6-5
J gene: TRBJ2-5
clone size: .

CDR3 protein: CASSQPTGGAETQYF
CDR3 DNA: TGTGCCAGCAGTCAACCGACAGGGGGCGCTGAGACCCAGTACTTC
D gene: TRBD1
V gene: TRBV6-5
J gene: TRBJ2-5
clone size: .

CDR3 protein: CASSFGLAGGSLYNEQFF
CDR3 DNA: TGCGCCAGCAGCTTCGGCCTAGCGGGAGGTTCACTCTACAATGAGCAGTTCTTC
D gene: TRBD2
V gene: TRBV5-1
J gene: TRBJ2-1
clone size: .

CDR3 protein: CASSKGVNTEAFF
CDR3 DNA: TGTGCCAGCAGCAAAGGGGTAAACACTGAAGCTTTCTTT
D gene: .
V gene: TRBV7-9
J gene: TRBJ1-1
clone size: .

CDR3 protein: CASSQDVGRDTEAFF
CDR3 DNA: TGTGCCAGCAGCCAAGATGTGGGCAGGGACACTGAAGCTTTCTTT
D gene: .
V gene: TRBV14
J gene: TRBJ1-1
clone size: .

CDR3 protein: CASRKLAGAYNEQFF
CDR3 DNA: TGTGCCAGCAGGAAGCTAGCGGGAGCCTACAATGAGCAGTTCTTC
D gene: TRBD2
V gene: TRBV11-2
J gene: TRBJ2-1
clone size: .

CDR3 protein: CASSLVAGSYEQYF
CDR3 DNA: TGTGCCAGCAGCTTAGTAGCGGGGTCCTACGAGCAGTACTTC
D gene: TRBD2
V gene: TRBV11-2
J gene: TRBJ2-7
clone size: once

CDR3 protein: CASSATGPTNEKLFF
CDR3 DNA: TGCGCCAGCAGCGCGACAGGGCCAACTAATGAAAAACTGTTTTTT
D gene: TRBD1
V gene: TRBV5-1
J gene: TRBJ1-4
clone size: .

CDR3 protein: CASSSQGGGNQPQHF
CDR3 DNA: TGTGCCAGCAGTTCACAGGGAGGGGGCAATCAGCCCCAGCATTTT
D gene: .
V gene: TRBV28
J gene: TRBJ1-5
clone size: .

CDR3 protein: CSVEDDAGVNEQFF
CDR3 DNA: TGCAGCGTTGAAGATGATGCGGGAGTCAATGAGCAGTTCTTC
D gene: TRBD2
V gene: TRBV29-1
J gene: TRBJ2-1
clone size: .

CDR3 protein: CASSLDGGGYSGANVLTF
CDR3 DNA: TGCGCCAGCAGCTTGGACGGGGGCGGTTACTCTGGGGCCAACGTCCTGACTTTC
D gene: .
V gene: TRBV5-1
J gene: TRBJ2-6
clone size: .

CDR3 protein: CASSWRRGEQYF
CDR3 DNA: TGTGCCAGCAGTTGGAGGAGGGGCGAGCAGTACTTC
D gene: .
V gene: TRBV27
J gene: TRBJ2-7
clone size: .

CDR3 protein: CASSPLGQGETQYF
CDR3 DNA: TGTGCCAGCTCACCCCTAGGGCAGGGGGAGACCCAGTACTTC
D gene: .
V gene: TRBV18
J gene: TRBJ2-5
clone size: once

CDR3 protein: CASSVRETQYF
CDR3 DNA: TGTGCCAGCAGTGTGAGAGAGACCCAGTACTTC
D gene: .
V gene: TRBV2
J gene: TRBJ2-5
clone size: .

CDR3 protein: CASSWGLAASTDTQYF
CDR3 DNA: TGTGCCAGCTCATGGGGACTAGCAGCTAGCACAGATACGCAGTATTTT
D gene: TRBD2
V gene: TRBV18
J gene: TRBJ2-3
clone size: .

CDR3 protein: CSVRTSEETQYF
CDR3 DNA: TGCAGCGTGCGGACTAGCGAGGAGACCCAGTACTTC
D gene: TRBD2
V gene: TRBV29-1
J gene: TRBJ2-5
clone size: .

CDR3 protein: CASDKGRGDEKLFF
CDR3 DNA: TGTGCCAGTGACAAGGGCAGGGGAGATGAAAAACTGTTTTTT
D gene: .
V gene: TRBV19
J gene: TRBJ1-4
clone size: once

CDR3 protein: CASSQRTGYEQYF
CDR3 DNA: TGTGCCAGCAGCCAACGGACGGGCTACGAGCAGTACTTC
D gene: .
V gene: TRBV6-6
J gene: TRBJ2-7
clone size: .

CDR3 protein: CASTRGWTPGANVLTF
CDR3 DNA: TGTGCCAGCACCCGGGGGTGGACGCCTGGGGCCAACGTCCTGACTTTC
D gene: .
V gene: TRBV11-2
J gene: TRBJ2-6
clone size: once

CDR3 protein: CASRQGDANEKLFF
CDR3 DNA: TGTGCCAGCAGACAGGGAGATGCTAATGAAAAACTGTTTTTT
D gene: .
V gene: TRBV28
J gene: TRBJ1-4
clone size: .

CDR3 protein: CASSLRTGRGQETQYF
CDR3 DNA: TGTGCCAGCAGCCTGCGGACAGGGAGGGGGCAAGAGACCCAGTACTTC
D gene: .
V gene: TRBV13
J gene: TRBJ2-5
clone size: .

CDR3 protein: CASSRLRGGYYEQYF
CDR3 DNA: TGTGCCAGTAGTCGTCTCCGGGGAGGATACTACGAGCAGTACTTC
D gene: .
V gene: TRBV19
J gene: TRBJ2-7
clone size: .

CDR3 protein: CASSSLRLREKGYEQFF
CDR3 DNA: TGTGCCAGCAGCTCCCTCCGTCTCCGGGAGAAGGGTTATGAGCAGTTCTTC
D gene: .
V gene: TRBV11-2
J gene: TRBJ2-1
clone size: .

CDR3 protein: CASSGGLAGNQETQYF
CDR3 DNA: TGTGCCAGCAGCGGGGGACTAGCGGGGAATCAAGAGACCCAGTACTTC
D gene: TRBD2
V gene: TRBV7-9
J gene: TRBJ2-5
clone size: .

CDR3 protein: CASSSGPSSGNTIYF
CDR3 DNA: TGTGCCAGCAGCTCAGGACCAAGCTCTGGAAACACCATATATTTT
D gene: .
V gene: TRBV11-2
J gene: TRBJ1-3
clone size: once

CDR3 protein: CASSTRETQYF
CDR3 DNA: TGTGCCAGCAGCACCCGGGAGACCCAGTACTTC
D gene: .
V gene: TRBV6-6
J gene: TRBJ2-5
clone size: .

CDR3 protein: CSARHEKLFF
CDR3 DNA: TGCAGTGCTCGACACGAAAAACTGTTTTTT
D gene: .
V gene: TRBV20-1
J gene: TRBJ1-4
clone size: .

CDR3 protein: CASIRTSGSETQYF
CDR3 DNA: TGTGCCAGCATCAGGACTAGCGGGAGTGAGACCCAGTACTTC
D gene: TRBD2
V gene: TRBV2
J gene: TRBJ2-5
clone size: .

CDR3 protein: CASSAASGAPDEQFF
CDR3 DNA: TGTGCCAGCAGCGCCGCTAGCGGGGCCCCAGATGAGCAGTTCTTC
D gene: TRBD2
V gene: TRBV11-3
J gene: TRBJ2-1
clone size: .

CDR3 protein: CASSLSGNQPQHF
CDR3 DNA: TGCGCCAGCAGCTTATCCGGCAATCAGCCCCAGCATTTT
D gene: .
V gene: TRBV5-1
J gene: TRBJ1-5
clone size: .

CDR3 protein: CASSLGGATNEKLFF
CDR3 DNA: TGTGCCAGCAGCTTGGGTGGGGCAACTAATGAAAAACTGTTTTTT
D gene: .
V gene: TRBV5-4
J gene: TRBJ1-4
clone size: .

CDR3 protein: CASRPGLADGRDTQYF
CDR3 DNA: TGCGCCAGCAGACCAGGACTAGCGGATGGCCGGGATACGCAGTATTTT
D gene: TRBD2
V gene: TRBV10-2
J gene: TRBJ2-3
clone size: .

CDR3 protein: CASSSPGSSGANVLTF
CDR3 DNA: TGTGCCAGCAGTTCCCCCGGGAGCTCTGGGGCCAACGTCCTGACTTTC
D gene: .
V gene: TRBV27
J gene: TRBJ2-6
clone size: .